This T cell receptor (beta chain) was sequenced in a study of beta chain features in type 1 diabetes (dated by TCRdb to the late 2010s). Background for the entire study: Patients and healthy donors did not differ in mean age, gender distribution, total cell number or subset yield. A total of around 110,000,000 sorted cells were examined across all samples, and RNA yield correlated strongly with the number of cells per subset. In the study, recently diagnosed type 1 diabetes patients and matched healthy donors were compared on the TCRB repertoires of their sorted circulating CD4+ T cell subsets. Naive and central memory subsets were obtained from all 28 donors, but regulatory and stem cell-like memory subsets were isolated from only 8 patients and roughly 8 healthy donors.

Each donor gave one peripheral blood draw, averaging approximately 110 mL, which was collected into heparinised tubes. Using a panel that included CD45RO, CCR7, CD25, CD127, CD95 and CD27, naive, central memory, regulatory and stem cell-like memory CD4+ T cells were sorted on a BD FACSAria II. A purity above 98% was achieved for all sorted populations. PBMCs were isolated immediately by Lymphoprep density gradient centrifugation and stained directly without culture. To minimize batch effects, samples were stained and sorted in pairs, one healthy donor with one patient per experiment. General study outcomes and caveats: Because the HLA sub-analyses included only small numbers of individuals, any influence of HLA type on TCRB rearrangement was left unresolved. Type 1 diabetes patients showed a moderate but significant shortening of TCRB CDR3 length in all four CD4+ subsets. Naive, central memory and regulatory TCRB repertoires appeared to be more similar among patients than among healthy donors. At VDJ recombination sites, type 1 diabetes patients had fewer insertions and more deleted nucleotides, which implies abnormalities in thymic rearrangement. PCR might favor shorter templates, but patient and control samples were amplified and corrected together, so any skew would affect both groups equally. Sequencing cDNA rather than genomic DNA could over-represent highly expressing activated cells, although activation and CD3 levels did not differ between groups.

All of the isolated RNA was reverse transcribed with the High Capacity cDNA Reverse Transcription Kit, so expressed TCRB transcripts were sequenced. Deep immunoSEQ sequencing was applied to naive, central memory and regulatory T cell samples, giving an average of roughly 3.5 million total reads per sample. Sorted cells were lysed in RLT buffer and RNA was extracted with DNase-treated RNeasy Micro or Mini kits, depending on cell number. Each cell subset was processed separately to prevent cross-contamination, with patient and healthy donor samples processed together. The immunoSEQ multiplex PCR was used to amplify TCRB sequences from cDNA, yielding 87-bp fragments that span the CDR3 region. Amplicons were sequenced on the Illumina HiSeq platform. On the study's bioinformatics: Synthetic template baselines were used to correct PCR bias computationally, reads within Hamming distance 2 were collapsed together, and singletons that could not be merged were discarded. Reads were aligned against IMGT to assign V, D and J genes, CDR3 length and insertions or deletions at six rearrangement sites. Clonotype counts were normalized to sorted cell number within each subset before computing true diversity and Gini coefficients with the tcR R package. The overlap coefficient, calculated on TCRB nucleotide sequences, was used to measure repertoire sharing. Out-of-frame TCRB sequences from naive cells were analyzed as a proxy for the pre-selection repertoire. Drawn from immuneACCESS, this table holds only the in-frame rearrangements with V and J called that TCRdb kept. Clones are partly lost; checked studies trace under half to an unresolved V gene and leave the rest unexplained. D and trimming come from the DNA, and the V and J calls and clone size come from that table. Across this sample there are hundreds of thousands of clones, with 11% to 15% seen only once. 0.03% to 0.045% of the sample goes to the ten largest clones.

From the cysteine up to the phenylalanine, the CDR3 has a length of 14 residues. Kept here is only the CDR3 DNA, which spans 42 bases and is read in frame from base 1. V loses 7 bases of germline sequence and J loses 0 bases, and the interval between the two ends is 12 bases. CDR1 and CDR2, per the germline V gene, are LGHNA and YNFKEQ. About this clone: It has no known antigen specificity. Base qualities are not recorded, but no much larger clone differs from it by a single base.

This sequence uses TRBV4-2 and TRBJ1-1, and perhaps TRBD1 as D gene, on 5 matching bases. The source material was naive CD4+ T cells from blood. In the paper's terms, the cell subset or site label means: true naive CD4+ T cells. The receptor comes from a man aged 18 to 30 with type 1 diabetes. The nucleotide sequence reads TGTGCCAGCACCTCCGGGGACCTGAACACTGAAGCTTTCTTT. Its coded protein is CASTSGDLNTEAFF.